The 28 T cell receptor beta chains given below trace back to one sample, sequenced in a study of cytomegalovirus exposure and HLA in healthy donors. PCR primers comprised 60 Vbeta and 13 Jbeta primers. Clones were read by immunoSEQ multiplex PCR, and TCRdb kept only the in-frame ones, dropping some. Of approximately 140,000 clones listed, about 76% are singletons. Material for sequencing was PBMCs. The receptors derive from a man aged 18 to 30 in good health and CMV-seronegative.

The genes are TRBV9 and TRBJ2-1; D is ambiguous. CDR3 length equals 15 residues. With 4 bases removed from V and 1 base from J, the gap between germline ends came to 12 bases. Germline CDR1 is SGDLS and CDR2 is YYNGEE. The CDR3 sequence is CASSPHDGSYNEQFF. In DNA, the CDR3 is TGTGCCAGCAGCCCCCACGACGGGTCCTACAATGAGCAGTTCTTC.

The CDR3 here is CASSVGTSDQPQHF. CDR3 sequence (DNA): TGCGCCAGCAGCGTCGGGACATCAGATCAGCCCCAGCATTTT. The rearrangement joins TRBV5-1 to TRBJ1-5, with D maybe TRBD1 (6 bases). Trimming shortened V by 4 bases and J by 5 bases, and 13 bases separated the two germline ends. Germline V CDR1 and CDR2: SGHRS, YFSETQ. This CDR3 spans 14 amino acids.

This clone was seen a few times. This chain links TRBV11-2 with TRBJ1-6; D is unresolved. Germline-derived CDR1 and CDR2 are SGHAT and FQNNGV. The CDR3 has 14 residues. V lost 1 base and J 4 bases, leaving 5 bases between the germline ends. The CDR3 DNA sequence: TGTGCCAGCAGCTTAGGCGGTTATAATTCACCCCTCCACTTT. Its protein is CASSLGGYNSPLHF. The whole variable domain, remainder taken from reference TRBV11-2 and TRBJ1-6, is EAGVAQSPRYKIIEKRQSVAFWCNPISGHATLYWYQQILGQGPKLLIQFQNNGVVDDSQLPKDRFSAERLKGVDSTLKIQPAKLEDSAVYLCASSLGGYNSPLHFGNGTRLTVT.

The rearrangement joins TRBV11-2 to TRBJ1-1; D may be TRBD1 (5 bases). V gave up 6 bases and J gave up 1 base, with 6 bases separating them. Germline loops: CDR1 SGHAT, CDR2 FQNNGV. This CDR3 region has 12 residues. Here the CDR3 reads CASSTGNTEAFF. The CDR3 DNA reads as TGTGCCAGCAGTACAGGGAACACTGAAGCTTTCTTT.

The J gene is TRBJ2-7, the V gene TRBV5-1; D gene uncertain. V was clipped by 0 bases and J by 2 bases, with 6 bases between them. From germline, CDR1 is SGHRS and CDR2 YFSETQ. The CDR3 contains 13 residues. The chain's CDR3 is CASSLALAYEQYF. The CDR3 DNA sequence: TGCGCCAGCAGCTTGGCCCTAGCCTACGAGCAGTACTTC. Complete variable domain (other parts from reference TRBV5-1 and TRBJ2-7): KAGVTQTPRYLIKTRGQQVTLSCSPISGHRSVSWYQQTPGQGLQFLFEYFSETQRNKGNFPGRFSGRQFSNSRSEMNVSTLELGDSALYLCASSLALAYEQYFGPGTRLTVT.

This clone was detected only once. This chain joins TRBV5-4 and TRBJ2-2; 12 bases are a match to TRBD1. V lost 6 bases, J lost 6 bases, and 9 bases stayed unmatched. This CDR3 region has 16 residues. Germline CDR1 and CDR2: SGHNT and YYREEE (reference sequence). The CDR3 sequence: CASNQGQGASSGELFF. CDR3 DNA sequence: TGTGCCAGCAACCAGGGACAGGGGGCAAGTTCCGGGGAGCTGTTTTTT.

The chain is built from TRBV6-5 and TRBJ2-2; 7 bases align to TRBD1. CDR1 is MNHEY, CDR2 SVGAGI, per germline. J lost 5 bases, V lost 6 bases, and 9 bases had no gene match. This CDR3 comprises 15 residues. Here the CDR3 reads CASRVRGLFTGELFF. For the CDR3, the DNA is TGTGCCAGCAGGGTGAGGGGGCTTTTTACCGGGGAGCTGTTTTTT.

V is TRBV5-6 and J is TRBJ1-5, with D perhaps TRBD1 (5 bases). The CDR3 has 15 residues. Germline V gene data show CDR1 as SGHDT and CDR2 as YYEEEE. Trimming cost V 1 base and J 2 bases, with 10 bases left between them. CDR3 loop: CASSLTGYRNQPQHF. DNA for the CDR3: TGTGCCAGCAGCTTGACAGGCTATCGCAATCAGCCCCAGCATTTT.

This sequence joins TRBV27 and TRBJ1-2; D is unresolved. Trimming pared 5 bases from V and 3 bases from J, leaving 19 bases between. This CDR3 contains 16 residues. The germline V gene encodes CDR1 MNHEY and CDR2 SMNVEV (reference sequence). As DNA, the CDR3 is TGTGCCAGCAGTCCAACACGGGTTGTCCCTCACTATGGCTACACCTTC. Its translation is CASSPTRVVPHYGYTF.

The V call is TRBV2, the J call TRBJ2-3, with TRBD2 as a possible D gene (5 bases). This CDR3 spans 16 amino acids. Germline values: CDR1 SNHLY, CDR2 FYNNEI. V gave up 4 bases and J gave up 1 base, with 15 bases separating them. CDR3 loop: CASSAWITGGTDTQYF. CDR3 sequence (DNA): TGTGCCAGCAGTGCCTGGATCACCGGGGGCACAGATACGCAGTATTTT.

This rearrangement joins TRBV7-9 to TRBJ1-4, with 7 bases fitting TRBD1. CDR1 is SEHNR and CDR2 is FQNEAQ in the germline V gene (reference sequence). Trimming cost V 6 bases and J 4 bases; bases outside gene matches: 14. The CDR3 loop spans 17 amino acids. As DNA, the CDR3 is TGTGCCAGCAGTCCCGCCTTAACCGGGACAGTTAATGAAAAACTGTTTTTT. Amino acid sequence: CASSPALTGTVNEKLFF.

In this sample, this clone turned up a few times. The chain uses TRBV29-1 and TRBJ2-5, with a weak D call TRBD2 (5 bases). Trimming took 6 bases from V and 2 from J, leaving 13 bases between them. This CDR3 is built from 13 residues. CDR1 and CDR2 from the germline V gene are SQVTM and ANQGSEA. CDR3 sequence reads: CSVQGRVQETQYF. CDR3 sequence (DNA): TGCAGCGTCCAAGGGCGGGTACAAGAGACCCAGTACTTC.

This chain joins TRBV28 and TRBJ2-3; 9 nucleotides match TRBD2. V lost 2 bases to trimming and J lost 3 bases; unmatched junction nucleotides: 9. Per the germline V gene, CDR1 is MDHEN and CDR2 is SYDVKM. The CDR3 consists of 17 residues. The CDR3 bases are TGTGCCAGCAGTTTAATAGCCGCGGGGGGGCAGACAGATACGCAGTATTTT. Protein product: CASSLIAAGGQTDTQYF.

CDR3 DNA: TGTGCCAGCAGCCCTCTTAGCGGGGGGGCCTACAATGAGCAGTTCTTC. It encodes CASSPLSGGAYNEQFF. The V gene is TRBV11-2, the J gene TRBJ2-1; 11 bases agree with TRBD2. Germline assignment: CDR1 SGHAT and CDR2 FQNNGV. Trimming at V came to 5 bases and at J to 2 bases, leaving 5 bases not matched to a gene. CDR3 size: 16 residues.

The genes are TRBV5-6 and TRBJ2-1; 11 bases align to TRBD1. The CDR3 totals 18 residues. The germline V gene encodes CDR1 SGHDT and CDR2 YYEEEE. The trim removed 4 bases at V and 8 bases at J, leaving 17 bases unmatched. The CDR3 here is CASSLRTGGFPFSHEQFF. The CDR3, as DNA: TGTGCCAGCAGCCTAAGGACAGGGGGCTTCCCATTCTCCCATGAGCAGTTCTTC.

The J gene is TRBJ2-1, the V gene TRBV11-3, with a tentative D call TRBD2 (6 bases). This CDR3 contains 16 residues. Trimming stripped 1 base from V and 7 bases from J, with 17 bases between. Germline CDR1 SGHNT, CDR2 YENEEA. CDR3 amino acids: CASSLVPGGVWNEQFF. DNA for the CDR3: TGTGCCAGCAGCTTAGTCCCCGGCGGGGTTTGGAATGAGCAGTTCTTC.

The genes are TRBV28 and TRBJ2-5, with D possibly TRBD1 on 5 matching bases. Trimming removed 7 bases at V and 7 bases at J, with 34 bases between. The CDR3 consists of 19 residues. From germline, CDR1 is MDHEN and CDR2 SYDVKM. This CDR3 reads CASTTQRNIMGRLDRTQYF. The CDR3, as DNA: TGTGCCAGCACGACCCAAAGAAATATTATGGGGCGCCTGGATCGGACCCAGTACTTC.

This chain uses TRBV5-1 with TRBJ1-5; no firm D call. The V gene's germline CDR1 is SGHRS and CDR2 YFSETQ. The CDR3 consists of 15 residues. V lost 4 bases and J lost 3, with 14 bases in between. The CDR3 nucleotides read TGCGCCAGCAGCGCAGGTTCGGCCGACAATCAGCCCCAGCATTTT. Protein product: CASSAGSADNQPQHF.

V and J are TRBV30 and TRBJ2-7; D is possibly TRBD2 (7 bases). V was clipped by 5 bases and J by 0 bases, with 11 bases between them. This CDR3 contains 13 residues. Per the germline V gene, CDR1 is GTSNPN and CDR2 is SVGIG (reference sequence). CDR3 in DNA: TGTGCCTGGGCGGGGGCCATCTCCTACGAGCAGTACTTC. Translation gives CAWAGAISYEQYF.

This clone was seen just once. This chain links TRBV28 with TRBJ1-1; weak D call: TRBD1 (5 bases). Germline V lookup: CDR1 MDHEN, CDR2 SYDVKM. This CDR3 has 15 residues. Trimming took 1 base from V and 10 from J, leaving 19 bases between them. The CDR3 protein is CASSLFFSVGRGAFF. DNA of the CDR3: TGTGCCAGCAGTTTATTTTTTTCGGTGGGAAGGGGAGCTTTCTTT.

V is TRBV7-6 and J is TRBJ2-1; 14 bases agree with TRBD2. V shed 6 bases, J shed 2 bases, and the junction held 9 bases outside the gene matches. There are 18 residues in the CDR3. Germline loops: CDR1 SGHVS, CDR2 FNYEAQ. CDR3 in amino acids: CASRRTSGGSTPYNEQFF. In nucleotides, the CDR3 is TGTGCCAGCAGAAGGACTAGCGGGGGGTCGACCCCCTACAATGAGCAGTTCTTC.

This clone showed up just a few times. The gene calls are TRBV6-5 and TRBJ1-1; TRBD1 agrees at 9 bases. With V trimmed by 6 bases and J by 5 bases, 7 bases remained unmatched. Germline CDR1 and CDR2: MNHEY and SVGAGI. The CDR3 has 14 amino acids. CDR3 coding DNA: TGTGCCAGCAGACAACAGGGGGCGTGGACTGAAGCTTTCTTT. Its protein product is CASRQQGAWTEAFF.

This clone was recorded once. This chain joins TRBV9 and TRBJ1-2; the D is unclear. The ends were cut back, 0 bases at V and 1 base at J, with 7 bases in the middle. CDR3 length equals 14 residues. Germline V gives CDR1 SGDLS, CDR2 YYNGEE. The CDR3 sequence is CASSVANSNYGYTF. CDR3 nucleotide sequence: TGTGCCAGCAGCGTAGCCAACAGTAACTATGGCTACACCTTC. The full variable domain, with the rest looked up from reference TRBV9 and TRBJ1-2, is DSGVTQTPKHLITATGQRVTLRCSPRSGDLSVYWYQQSLDQGLQFLIQYYNGEERAKGNILERFSAQQFPDLHSELNLSSLELGDSALYFCASSVANSNYGYTFGSGTRLTVV.

This chain connects TRBV12-5 to TRBJ1-5, with 9 bases lining up with TRBD1. The germline V gene encodes CDR1 LGHNT and CDR2 FRNRAP. The CDR3 contains 16 residues. Losses at the gene ends were 6 bases for V and 0 bases for J; bases not matched to a gene: 6. In nucleotides, the CDR3 is TGTGCTAGTGGCCGAACGACAGGGGGTAGCAATCAGCCCCAGCATTTT. It is translated as CASGRTTGGSNQPQHF.

The V and J genes are TRBV7-8 and TRBJ1-6; 10 bases are shared with TRBD1. The germline V gene encodes CDR1 SGHVS and CDR2 FQNEAQ. The trim removed 4 bases at V and 8 bases at J, leaving 8 bases unmatched. This CDR3 is built from 16 residues. The CDR3 nucleotides read TGTGCCAGCAGCTCACGTTCCGGGACAGGGGATTCACCCCTCCACTTT. Translating gives CASSSRSGTGDSPLHF.

V and J are TRBV9 and TRBJ1-3, with a weak D call TRBD1 (5 bases). CDR3 length equals 14 residues. Germline CDR1 reads SGDLS; CDR2 reads YYNGEE. The V end was cut by 4 bases, the J end by 6 bases, with 14 bases between. The CDR3 coding sequence is TGTGCCAGCAGCCTCGGGGGGGTTTCAAACACCATATATTTT. Its protein product is CASSLGGVSNTIYF.

J is TRBJ2-3 and V is TRBV2; TRBD2 might be the D (6 bases). The CDR3 extends over 14 amino acids. V gave up 4 bases and J gave up 5 bases, with 13 bases separating them. Germline CDR1 and CDR2: SNHLY and FYNNEI. The CDR3 bases are TGTGCCAGCAGTGTGGGGCGGGGAGGAGATACGCAGTATTTT. As protein: CASSVGRGGDTQYF.

This chain links TRBV7-9 with TRBJ1-1; D possibly corresponds to TRBD1 (5 bases). The CDR3 runs to 14 residues. The V end was cut by 0 bases, the J end by 5 bases, with 10 bases between. Germline V CDR1 and CDR2: SEHNR, FQNEAQ (reference sequence). CDR3 amino acids: CASSLARGWTEAFF. CDR3 sequence (DNA): TGTGCCAGCAGCTTAGCTCGGGGGTGGACTGAAGCTTTCTTT. Full variable domain (missing parts from reference TRBV7-9 and TRBJ1-1): DTGVSQNPRHKITKRGQNVTFRCDPISEHNRLYWYRQTLGQGPEFLTYFQNEAQLEKSRLLSDRFSAERPKGSFSTLEIQRTEQGDSAMYLCASSLARGWTEAFFGQGTRLTVV.